Below, one T cell receptor beta chain is given with its context. No antigen is known for it. This is likely a read error, given that the CDR3 carries no conserved phenylalanine or tryptophan at its end. It is unclear where the CDR3 begins or ends on the DNA, so no DNA is shown, and the CDR3 is as TCRdb lists it. From a lookup of the germline V gene, CDR1 and CDR2 are SQVTM and ANQGSEA. The CDR3 length equals 13 residues, ends included. This record belongs to a study of T cells in Graves' hyperthyroidism and ophthalmopathy (dated by TCRdb to between 2019 and 2020). Background on the whole study: Peripheral blood was collected at initial diagnosis, before any treatment. A discovery cohort of about a hundred patients, 43 with Graves' ophthalmopathy and 57 with stable Graves' hyperthyroidism, was used to find distinguishing TCR V-J signatures. An independent validation cohort of around 19 hyperthyroidism patients and 15 or so patients who later progressed to ophthalmopathy tested prospective prediction of ophthalmopathy. The roughly 100 discovery patients were randomly divided into training and test sets at a 7:3 ratio. In about six Graves' hyperthyroidism patients, the study also compared T-cell repertoires from thyroid tissue with T-cell repertoires from blood. Once sampling was done, hyperthyroidism patients were given methimazole at a starting dose of 30 mg daily, whereas ophthalmopathy patients were given high-dose intravenous methylprednisolone. The paper reports TCR Vbeta CDR3 sequencing of approximately 140 peripheral blood samples: 43 ophthalmopathy, 75 to 80 hyperthyroidism and around 17 progressor patients. General findings and caveats noted by the study authors: Sample size was not statistically predetermined, and blinding of investigators to group allocation was not performed. Most expanded thyroid clonotypes (frequency above 0.001) were also detected in blood, suggesting blood repertoires may reflect thyroid immune responses. In validation, the model predicted progression to ophthalmopathy a median of about 6.8 months before onset, with about 71% sensitivity and 72.22% specificity. A 13 V-J signature model separated ophthalmopathy from stable hyperthyroidism, with approximately 86% sensitivity and just under 84% specificity in cross-validation and 80%/75% in testing.

TCR beta CDR3 regions were amplified from RNA transcripts. The TCR CDR3 was subjected to a first round of RT-PCR using the HTBI primer set and the Qiagen OneStep RT-PCR kit. Libraries were constructed in a second round of multiplex PCR, after which size selection and purification were carried out. Sequencing of the libraries was done on an Illumina HiSeq2000 using paired-end 100 bp reads. On the study's bioinformatics: Raw data were processed with SOAPnuke, discarding reads with adapters, uncalled bases, mean Phred below 15, or no exact constant-primer or identifier match. COPE v1.2.5 was used to merge high-quality paired reads, and clonotypes were defined as unique nucleotide sequences. MiTCR v1.1 was used to align clonotypes to the IMGT TRBV, TRBD and TRBJ reference segments. The analysis included only V-J combinations with a frequency above 0.0001, which together covered approximately 99% of the repertoires. A TCS score was defined as the ratio between F50 (clonal expansion) and ExV (chaos), using BLOSUM62-based TCRdist between CDR3 peptides within each V-J. Welch's t-statistics and random forest reduced several hundred V-J features to under 15, which were used in a naive Bayes classifier (R e1071). TCRdb itself trimmed the public reads at Q25 with fastp, ran MiXCR and retained productive beta chains. Entries that share a CDR3 protein sequence are merged under the most common genes and DNA. The V and J calls reflect TCRdb's pipeline rather than the authors' work. Within this sample are 95,000 to 100,000 distinct CDR3 sequences, with under 65% of them counted one time only. Roughly a quarter of the sample belongs to the ten largest clones.

Stable Graves' hyperthyroidism was defined as the absence of progression to ophthalmopathy over 18 months of follow-up. Hyperthyroidism patients were aged 18 to 65 years and newly diagnosed, with disease duration of less than 2 months. Any patient with an uncontrolled infection, another autoimmune disease, pregnancy or lactation was excluded. Diagnoses were established on the basis of clinical symptoms, serum thyroxine and TRAb, thyroid ultrasound, and orbital computed tomography. PBMCs were separated from roughly 9.6 ml of fresh peripheral blood using Ficoll-Paque density gradient centrifugation. Total RNA was extracted using Trizol reagent, and RNA quality was assessed on an Agilent 2100 Bioanalyzer.

The rearranged segments are TRBV29-1 and TRBJ2-5. The receptor was derived from a woman aged 40 to 55 with Graves' hyperthyroidism. Sequences were obtained from blood. The encoded CDR3 is CSVAANYGYTFGS.